What follows are 9 T cell receptor beta chains derived from one specimen sequenced in a study of T cells in Graves' hyperthyroidism and ophthalmopathy. TCR beta CDR3 sequences were amplified from RNA transcripts. First-round RT-PCR with HTBI primers amplified the TCR CDR3 region. TCRdb re-called the multiplex PCR reads through MiXCR, storing one row per CDR3 protein. The sample carries 200,000 to 250,000 distinct CDR3 sequences, around 16% recorded once. Input material: blood. The source is a man between 35 and 55 years old with Graves' hyperthyroidism.

This clonotype came up a few times. V and J are TRBV4-3 and TRBJ1-2; D is undetermined. Germline values: CDR1 LGHNA, CDR2 YSLEER. Trimming shortened V by 0 bases and J by 7 bases, and 18 bases separated the two germline ends. There are 16 residues in the CDR3. CDR3 sequence: CASSQDPHDGVGGYTF. The CDR3, as DNA: TGCGCCAGCAGCCAAGATCCCCATGACGGCGTAGGTGGCTACACCTTC.

This chain joins TRBV4-2 and TRBJ1-2; D is ambiguous. This CDR3 region has 16 residues. Germline assignment: CDR1 LGHNA and CDR2 YNFKEQ. Trimming left V 0 bases short and J 4 bases short, with 15 bases between. In nucleotides, the CDR3 is TGTGCCAGCAGCCAAGATCCCAACGGCGGATTCTATGGCTACACCTTC. This sequence encodes CASSQDPNGGFYGYTF.

This clonotype has ten or more counts. This chain uses TRBV7-2 with TRBJ2-2; 7 bases agree with TRBD2. From germline, CDR1 is SGHTA and CDR2 FQGNSA. This CDR3 comprises 14 residues. The V gene end was trimmed by 3 bases and the J gene end by 7 bases; junction bases not matched to a gene: 5. The CDR3 coding sequence is TGTGCCAGCAGCTTTAGACTAGCAGGCGGGGAGCTGTTTTTT. Its translation is CASSFRLAGGELFF.

The chain is built from TRBV9 and TRBJ2-5; D is perhaps TRBD1 or TRBD2 (5 bases each). Deletions cut 0 bases from V and 6 bases from J, with 12 bases between. CDR1 and CDR2 (germline): SGDLS, YYNGEE. The CDR3 sequence is 14 residues long. The CDR3, as DNA: TGTGCCAGCAGCGTAGGATCGGGGCCCCAGACCCAGTACTTC. It specifies CASSVGSGPQTQYF. The full variable domain, rest sourced from reference TRBV9 and TRBJ2-5, is DSGVTQTPKHLITATGQRVTLRCSPRSGDLSVYWYQQSLDQGLQFLIQYYNGEERAKGNILERFSAQQFPDLHSELNLSSLELGDSALYFCASSVGSGPQTQYFGPGTRLLVL.

This clonotype was recorded many times. This chain joins TRBV12-3 or TRBV12-4 and TRBJ1-5; 11 nucleotides line up with TRBD1. There are 14 residues in the CDR3. CDR3: CATGGQGAGQPQHF. Here the CDR3 DNA reads TGTGCGACGGGAGGACAGGGGGCCGGGCAGCCCCAGCATTTT.

The chain has TRBV9 and TRBJ2-3; 8 bases line up with TRBD1. The CDR3 loop spans 14 amino acids. With 2 bases clipped from V and 5 bases from J, the junction kept 4 bases outside the gene matches. Germline loops: CDR1 SGDLS, CDR2 YYNGEE. The chain's CDR3 is CASSVGTGQDTQYF. In nucleotides, the CDR3 is TGTGCCAGCAGCGTGGGGACAGGTCAAGATACGCAGTATTTT.

The table lists this clonotype with a few counts. This rearrangement joins TRBV4-3 to TRBJ2-3; 9 bases fit TRBD1. Germline trimming cut 2 bases from V and 4 bases from J; bases unmatched to any gene: 7. The CDR3 totals 16 residues. Germline V CDR1 and CDR2: LGHNA, YSLEER. CDR3 bases: TGCGCCAGCAGCCAAACCGGGACAGGGTATTCAGATACGCAGTATTTT. Translated, it gives CASSQTGTGYSDTQYF.

This clonotype was detected many times. The V gene is TRBV7-9, the J gene TRBJ1-1; D call uncertain. With 5 bases removed from V and 5 bases from J, the gap between germline ends came to 15 bases. CDR1 is SEHNR, CDR2 FQNEAQ, per germline (reference sequence). The CDR3 spans 14 residues. The CDR3: CASSQSVTQTEAFF. For the CDR3, the DNA is TGTGCCAGCAGCCAGAGTGTTACACAGACTGAAGCTTTCTTT.

This clonotype was seen a handful of times. The chain recombines TRBV15 with TRBJ1-4; 8 bases are shared with TRBD1. The V gene's germline CDR1 is LNHNV and CDR2 YYDKDF (reference sequence). CDR3 length: 14 residues. J gave up 5 bases and V 5 bases, and 4 bases lay outside the gene matches. CDR3: CATSPRQGNEKLFF. The CDR3 DNA follows: TGTGCCACCAGCCCGCGACAGGGGAATGAAAAACTGTTTTTT.